The clone carrying this T cell receptor (beta chain) was detected only once. The antigen remains unidentified. The sample originates from a study of cytomegalovirus exposure and HLA in healthy donors. Method: immunoSEQ multiplex PCR; TCRdb's copy keeps in-frame clones and lacks some. The sample yields approximately 110,000 clones, roughly 86% seen once. CDR3 size: 14 residues. The junction had 2 bases not matched to a gene; V was cut back by 4 bases and J by 4 bases. Germline-derived CDR1 and CDR2 are MNHEY and SMNVEV (reference sequence). Study-level results: The classifier, whose performance was assessed in both the original and validation cohorts, reportedly diagnosed cytomegalovirus status with high specificity and sensitivity.

The sequence derives from a woman in her late teens or twenties in good health and CMV-seropositive. The V call is TRBV27, the J call TRBJ2-2; 8 nucleotides align to TRBD1. Sequencing input: PBMCs. The CDR3 DNA follows: TGTGCCAGCAGTTGGGGACAGGCCACCGGGGAGCTGTTTTTT. Translation: CASSWGQATGELFF.